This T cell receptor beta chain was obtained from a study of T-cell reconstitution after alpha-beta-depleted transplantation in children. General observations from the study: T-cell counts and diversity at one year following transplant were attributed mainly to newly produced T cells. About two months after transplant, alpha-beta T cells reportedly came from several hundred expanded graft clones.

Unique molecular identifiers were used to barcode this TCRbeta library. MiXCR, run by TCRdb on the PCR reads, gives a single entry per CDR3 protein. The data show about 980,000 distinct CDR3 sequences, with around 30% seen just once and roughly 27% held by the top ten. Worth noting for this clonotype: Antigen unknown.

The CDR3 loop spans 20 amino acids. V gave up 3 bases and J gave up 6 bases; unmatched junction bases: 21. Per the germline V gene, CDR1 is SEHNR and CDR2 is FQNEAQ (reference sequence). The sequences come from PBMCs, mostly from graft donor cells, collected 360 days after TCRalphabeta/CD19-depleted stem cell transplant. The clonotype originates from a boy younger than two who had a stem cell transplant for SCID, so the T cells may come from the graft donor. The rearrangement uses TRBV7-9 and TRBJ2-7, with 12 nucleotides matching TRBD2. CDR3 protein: CASSLPHIDTSGGLVSEQYF. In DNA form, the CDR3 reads TGTGCCAGCAGCTTGCCCCATATAGATACTAGCGGGGGGCTGGTCTCCGAGCAGTACTTC.